These T cell receptor beta chains were read from a single sample in a study of CD8+CD57+ T cells in acquired aplastic anemia. MiXCR, applied by TCRdb to the reads, yields one record per CDR3 protein. The sample has some 200,000 distinct CDR3 sequences; around 47% are singletons. The sequencing sample was made of sorted CD4+, CD8+, or CD8+CD57+ T cells (not recorded which) from PBMCs. The receptors here all came from a human donor with aplastic anemia. The conserved cysteine and the conserved F or W are not part of the CDR3 here. Fields, in order: clone size, J gene, V gene, CDR3 protein. Not every row has a clone size; where given, it reads once, few, many or a size class.

many,TRBJ1-6,TRBV6-1,ASTTSFSPLH
NA,TRBJ1-1,TRBV7-9,ASVGPDSLNTEAF
once,TRBJ1-1,TRBV19,ASSISGITEAF
NA,TRBJ1-2,TRBV5-4,ASSSHDSLGYT
NA,TRBJ1-6,TRBV7-6,ASSLGTDHNSPLH
NA,TRBJ1-2,TRBV19,ASRAQGANYGYT
NA,TRBJ2-5,TRBV15,ATSRTLRETQY
NA,TRBJ2-2,TRBV5-1,ASSLGLAGVDTGELF
NA,TRBJ2-4,TRBV24-1,ATSKGKAKNIQY
NA,TRBJ2-1,TRBV10-3,AISVERFGQNEQF